The present entry profiles one TCR beta chain with its context. What it binds is not known. This CDR3 spans 14 amino acids. J was trimmed by 2 bases and V by 2 bases; bases with no gene match: 2. Germline CDR1 is KGHDR and CDR2 is SFDVKD. This sample was included in a study of response to subunit inactivated influenza vaccine. Findings and caveats of the study: After each seasonal influenza vaccination, few new T cells are recruited, the authors suggested.

TCRdb reanalysed the RT-PCR reads using MiXCR and keeps one entry per CDR3 protein. The table records a few hundred thousand distinct CDR3 sequences, 21% of them present only once. The TCR originated in a man between 50 and 69 years old who received an inactivated influenza vaccine. V and J are TRBV24-1 and TRBJ2-7; 7 bases fit TRBD1. Sequencing was performed on PBMCs from blood, taken approximately 22 months after vaccination. The CDR3 sequence: CATSDWDRPYEQYF. The CDR3 bases are TGTGCCACCAGTGATTGGGACAGACCCTACGAGCAGTACTTC.